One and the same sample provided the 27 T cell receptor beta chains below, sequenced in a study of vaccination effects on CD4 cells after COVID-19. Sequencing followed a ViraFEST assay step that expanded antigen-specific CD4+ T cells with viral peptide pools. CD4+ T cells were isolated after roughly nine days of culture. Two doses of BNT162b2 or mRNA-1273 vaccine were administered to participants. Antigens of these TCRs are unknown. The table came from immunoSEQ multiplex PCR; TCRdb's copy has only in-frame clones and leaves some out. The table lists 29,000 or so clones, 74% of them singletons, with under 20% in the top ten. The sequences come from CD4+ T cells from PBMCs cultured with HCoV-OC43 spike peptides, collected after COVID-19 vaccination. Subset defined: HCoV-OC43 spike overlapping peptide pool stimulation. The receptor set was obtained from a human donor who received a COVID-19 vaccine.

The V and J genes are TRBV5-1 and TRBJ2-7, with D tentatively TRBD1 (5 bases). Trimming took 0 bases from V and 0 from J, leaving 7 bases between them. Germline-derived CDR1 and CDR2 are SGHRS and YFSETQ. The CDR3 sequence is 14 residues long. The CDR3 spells CASSLGTNSYEQYF. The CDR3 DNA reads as TGCGCCAGCAGCTTGGGGACAAACTCCTACGAGCAGTACTTC.

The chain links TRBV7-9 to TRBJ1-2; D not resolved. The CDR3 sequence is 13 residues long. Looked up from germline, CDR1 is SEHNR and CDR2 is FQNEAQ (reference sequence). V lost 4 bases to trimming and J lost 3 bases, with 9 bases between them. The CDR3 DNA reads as TGTGCCAGCAGCTCACTCTCGGACTATGGCTACACCTTC. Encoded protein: CASSSLSDYGYTF.

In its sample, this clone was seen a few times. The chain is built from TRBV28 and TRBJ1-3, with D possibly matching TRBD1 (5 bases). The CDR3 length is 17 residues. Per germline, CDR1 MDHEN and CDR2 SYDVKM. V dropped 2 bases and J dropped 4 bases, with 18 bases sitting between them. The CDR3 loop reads CASSLRGGAAPGNTIYF. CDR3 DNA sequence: TGTGCCAGCAGTTTAAGGGGAGGGGCGGCGCCCGGAAACACCATATATTTT.

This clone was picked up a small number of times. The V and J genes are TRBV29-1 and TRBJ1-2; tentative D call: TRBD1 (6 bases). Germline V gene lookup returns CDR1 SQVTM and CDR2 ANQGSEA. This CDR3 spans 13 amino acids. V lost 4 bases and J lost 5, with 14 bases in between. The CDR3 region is CSVGQGRGYGYTF. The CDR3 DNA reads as TGCAGCGTTGGTCAGGGGCGCGGGTATGGCTACACCTTC.

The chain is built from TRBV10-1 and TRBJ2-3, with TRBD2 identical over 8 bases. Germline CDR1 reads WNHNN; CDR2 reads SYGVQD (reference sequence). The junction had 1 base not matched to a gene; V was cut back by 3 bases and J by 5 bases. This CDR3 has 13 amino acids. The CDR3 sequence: CASSEAGEDTQYF. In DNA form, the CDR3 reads TGCGCCAGCAGTGAAGCGGGAGAAGATACGCAGTATTTT.

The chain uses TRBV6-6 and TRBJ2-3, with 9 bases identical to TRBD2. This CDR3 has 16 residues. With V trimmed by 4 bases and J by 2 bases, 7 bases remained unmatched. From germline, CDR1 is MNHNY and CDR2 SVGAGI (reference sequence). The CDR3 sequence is CASSSRLAEVTDTQYF. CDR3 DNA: TGTGCCAGCAGTTCCAGACTAGCGGAGGTCACAGATACGCAGTATTTT.

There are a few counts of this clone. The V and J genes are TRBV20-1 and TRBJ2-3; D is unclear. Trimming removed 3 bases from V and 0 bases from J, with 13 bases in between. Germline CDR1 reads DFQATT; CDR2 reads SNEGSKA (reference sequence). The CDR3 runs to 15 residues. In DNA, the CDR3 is TGCAGTGCTAGTTCCTCGGTCACTAGCACAGATACGCAGTATTTT. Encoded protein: CSASSSVTSTDTQYF.

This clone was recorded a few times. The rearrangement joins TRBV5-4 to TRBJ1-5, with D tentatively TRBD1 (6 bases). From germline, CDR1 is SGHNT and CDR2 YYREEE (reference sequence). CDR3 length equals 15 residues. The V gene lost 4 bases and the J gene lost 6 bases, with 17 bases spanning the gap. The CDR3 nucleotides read TGTGCCAGCAGCCCGGATCCAGGGGCGTTTCAGCCCCAGCATTTT. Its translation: CASSPDPGAFQPQHF.

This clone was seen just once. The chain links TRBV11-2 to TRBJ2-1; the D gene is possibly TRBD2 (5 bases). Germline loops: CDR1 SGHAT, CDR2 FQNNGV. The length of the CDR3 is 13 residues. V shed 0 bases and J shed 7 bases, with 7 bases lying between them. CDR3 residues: CASSLERTNEQFF. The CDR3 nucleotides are TGTGCCAGCAGCTTAGAAAGGACTAATGAGCAGTTCTTC.

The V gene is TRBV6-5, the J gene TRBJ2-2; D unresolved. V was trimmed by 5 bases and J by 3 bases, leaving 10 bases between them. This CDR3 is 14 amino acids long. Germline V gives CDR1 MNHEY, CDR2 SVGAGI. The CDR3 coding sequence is TGTGCCAGCAGTCCCAGCTGGTACACCGGGGAGCTGTTTTTT. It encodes CASSPSWYTGELFF.

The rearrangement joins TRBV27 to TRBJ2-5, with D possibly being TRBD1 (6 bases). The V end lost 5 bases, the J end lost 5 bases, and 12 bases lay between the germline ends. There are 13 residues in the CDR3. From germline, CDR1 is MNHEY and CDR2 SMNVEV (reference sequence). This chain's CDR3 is CASSPRGRETQYF. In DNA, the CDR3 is TGTGCCAGCAGTCCCAGGGGTCGGGAGACCCAGTACTTC.

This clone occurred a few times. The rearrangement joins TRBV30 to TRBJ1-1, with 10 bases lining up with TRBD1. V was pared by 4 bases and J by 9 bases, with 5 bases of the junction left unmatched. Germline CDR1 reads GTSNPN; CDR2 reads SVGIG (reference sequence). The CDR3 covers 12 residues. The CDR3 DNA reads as TGTGCCTGGAACTATGACAGGGGGCAAGCTTTCTTT. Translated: CAWNYDRGQAFF.

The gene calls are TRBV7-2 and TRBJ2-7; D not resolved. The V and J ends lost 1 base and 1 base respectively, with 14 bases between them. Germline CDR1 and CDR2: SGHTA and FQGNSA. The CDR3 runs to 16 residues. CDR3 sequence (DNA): TGTGCCAGCAGCTTAGTTCGGGCGTCCGGGTCCTACGAGCAGTACTTC. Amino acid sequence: CASSLVRASGSYEQYF.

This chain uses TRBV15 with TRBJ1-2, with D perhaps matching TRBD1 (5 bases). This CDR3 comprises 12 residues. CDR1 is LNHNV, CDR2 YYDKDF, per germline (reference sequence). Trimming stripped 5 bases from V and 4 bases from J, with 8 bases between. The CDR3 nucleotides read TGTGCCACCAGCCTCGGGGGCTATGGCTACACCTTC. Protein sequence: CATSLGGYGYTF.

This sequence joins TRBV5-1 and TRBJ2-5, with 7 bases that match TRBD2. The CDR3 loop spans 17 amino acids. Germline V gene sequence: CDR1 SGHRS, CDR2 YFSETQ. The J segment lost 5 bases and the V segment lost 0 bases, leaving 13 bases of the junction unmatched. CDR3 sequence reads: CASSLGRSSGGRETQYF. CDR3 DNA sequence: TGCGCCAGCAGCTTGGGTAGGAGCTCGGGAGGAAGGGAGACCCAGTACTTC.

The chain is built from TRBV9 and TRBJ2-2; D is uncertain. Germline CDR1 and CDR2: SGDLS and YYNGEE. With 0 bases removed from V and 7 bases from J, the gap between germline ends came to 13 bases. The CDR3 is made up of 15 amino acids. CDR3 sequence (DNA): TGTGCCAGCAGCGTAGCGCCGTCTGCTATCGGGGAGCTGTTTTTT. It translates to CASSVAPSAIGELFF.

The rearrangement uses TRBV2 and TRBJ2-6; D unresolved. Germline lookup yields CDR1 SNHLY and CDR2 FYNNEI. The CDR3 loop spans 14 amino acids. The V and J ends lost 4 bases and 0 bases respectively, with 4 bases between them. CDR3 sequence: CASSVDSGANVLTF. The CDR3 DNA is TGTGCCAGCAGTGTCGACTCTGGGGCCAACGTCCTGACTTTC.

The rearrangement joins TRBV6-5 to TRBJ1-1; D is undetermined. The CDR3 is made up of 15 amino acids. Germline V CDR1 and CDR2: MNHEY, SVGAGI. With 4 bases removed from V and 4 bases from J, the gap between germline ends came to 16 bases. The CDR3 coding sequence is TGTGCCAGCAGTTCCGAACAGTTGGGCGGCACTGAAGCTTTCTTT. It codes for CASSSEQLGGTEAFF.

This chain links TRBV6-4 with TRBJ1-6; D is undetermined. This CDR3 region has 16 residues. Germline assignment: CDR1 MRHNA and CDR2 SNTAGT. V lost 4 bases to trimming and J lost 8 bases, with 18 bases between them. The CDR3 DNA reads TGTGCCAGCAGTGCTTCGTATCCCAACTCCGATTCACCCCTCCACTTT. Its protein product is CASSASYPNSDSPLHF.

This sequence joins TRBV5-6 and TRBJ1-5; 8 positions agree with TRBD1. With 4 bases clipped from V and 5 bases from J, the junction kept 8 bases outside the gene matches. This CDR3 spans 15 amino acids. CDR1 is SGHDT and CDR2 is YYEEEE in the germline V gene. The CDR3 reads CASSGKGQGHQPQHF. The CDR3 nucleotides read TGTGCCAGCAGCGGGAAAGGACAGGGCCATCAGCCCCAGCATTTT.

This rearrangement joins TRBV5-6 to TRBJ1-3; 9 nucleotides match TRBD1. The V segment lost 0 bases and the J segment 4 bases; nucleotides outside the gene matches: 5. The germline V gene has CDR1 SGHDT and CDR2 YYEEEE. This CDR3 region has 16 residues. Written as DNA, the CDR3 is TGTGCCAGCAGCTTGGACGGACAGGGGTCAGGAAACACCATATATTTT. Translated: CASSLDGQGSGNTIYF.

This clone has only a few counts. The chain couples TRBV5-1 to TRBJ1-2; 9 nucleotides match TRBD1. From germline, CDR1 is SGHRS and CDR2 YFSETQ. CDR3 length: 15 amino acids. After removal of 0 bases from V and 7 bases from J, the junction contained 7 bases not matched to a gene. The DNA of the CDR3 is TGCGCCAGCAGCTTGGCCACCGGGACAGGGAGTGGCTACACCTTC. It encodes CASSLATGTGSGYTF.

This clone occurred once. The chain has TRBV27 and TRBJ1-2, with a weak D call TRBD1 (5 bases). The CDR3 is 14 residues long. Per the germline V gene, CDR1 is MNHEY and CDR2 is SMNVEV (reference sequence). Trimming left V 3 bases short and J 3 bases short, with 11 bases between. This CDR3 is CASSFSGLDYGYTF. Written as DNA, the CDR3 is TGTGCCAGCAGTTTCTCAGGGCTCGACTATGGCTACACCTTC.

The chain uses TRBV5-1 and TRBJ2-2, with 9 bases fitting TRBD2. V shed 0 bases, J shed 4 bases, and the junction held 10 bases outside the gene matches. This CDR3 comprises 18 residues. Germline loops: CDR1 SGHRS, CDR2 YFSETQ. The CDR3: CASSLAGAGGRPTGELFF. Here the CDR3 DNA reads TGCGCCAGCAGCTTGGCCGGAGCGGGAGGCCGCCCCACCGGGGAGCTGTTTTTT.

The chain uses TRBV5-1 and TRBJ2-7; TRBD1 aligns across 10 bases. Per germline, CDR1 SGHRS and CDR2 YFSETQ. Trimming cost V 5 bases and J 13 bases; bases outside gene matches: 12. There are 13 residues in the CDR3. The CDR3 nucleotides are TGCGCCAGCAGGTCGGGACAGGGGCCTCTCTTTTACTTC. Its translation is CASRSGQGPLFYF. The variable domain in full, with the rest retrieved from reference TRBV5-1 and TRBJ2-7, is KAGVTQTPRYLIKTRGQQVTLSCSPISGHRSVSWYQQTPGQGLQFLFEYFSETQRNKGNFPGRFSGRQFSNSRSEMNVSTLELGDSALYLCASRSGQGPLFYFGPGTRLTVT.

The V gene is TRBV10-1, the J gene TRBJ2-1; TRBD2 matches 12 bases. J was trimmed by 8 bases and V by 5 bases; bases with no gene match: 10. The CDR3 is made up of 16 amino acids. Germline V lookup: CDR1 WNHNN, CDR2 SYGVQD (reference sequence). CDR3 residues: CASSLILAGGRDEQFF. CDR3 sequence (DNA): TGCGCCAGCAGTCTCATACTAGCGGGAGGAAGGGATGAGCAGTTCTTC.

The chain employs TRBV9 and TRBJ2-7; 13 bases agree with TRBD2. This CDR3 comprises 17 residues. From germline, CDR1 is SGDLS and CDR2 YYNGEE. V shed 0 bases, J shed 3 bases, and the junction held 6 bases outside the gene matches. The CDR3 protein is CASSVASGTSGVYEQYF. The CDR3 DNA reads TGTGCCAGCAGCGTAGCATCCGGGACTAGCGGGGTCTACGAGCAGTACTTC.